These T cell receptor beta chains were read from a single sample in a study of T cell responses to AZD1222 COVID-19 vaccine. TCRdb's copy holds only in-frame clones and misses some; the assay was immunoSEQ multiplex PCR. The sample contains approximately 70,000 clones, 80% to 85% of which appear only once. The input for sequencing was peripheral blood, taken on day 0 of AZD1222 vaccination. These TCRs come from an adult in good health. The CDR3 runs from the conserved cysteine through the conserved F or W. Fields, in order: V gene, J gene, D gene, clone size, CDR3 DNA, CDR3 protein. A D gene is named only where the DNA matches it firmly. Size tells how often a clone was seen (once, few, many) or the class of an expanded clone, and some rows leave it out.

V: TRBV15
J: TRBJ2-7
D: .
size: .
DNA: TGTGCCACCAGCAGAGATCGGGTAAGGCAGGGGTTGTCCTACGAGCAGTACTTC
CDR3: CATSRDRVRQGLSYEQYF

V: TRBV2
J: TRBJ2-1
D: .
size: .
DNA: TGTGCCAGCAAGCAGGGGTCGAATCTGGGTGAGCAGTTCTTC
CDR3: CASKQGSNLGEQFF

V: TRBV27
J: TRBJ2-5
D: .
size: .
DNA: TGTGCCAGCAGTTTACGGGGGCGGGAGACCCAGTACTTC
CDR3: CASSLRGRETQYF

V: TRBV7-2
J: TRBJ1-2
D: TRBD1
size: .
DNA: TGTGCCAGCAGCCCCGGGACAGGGTTTGTGCAGGGCTACACCTTC
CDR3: CASSPGTGFVQGYTF

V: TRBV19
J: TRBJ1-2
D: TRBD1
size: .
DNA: TGTGCCAGTAGTTTTGGACAGGGAGAAGGCTACACCTTC
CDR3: CASSFGQGEGYTF

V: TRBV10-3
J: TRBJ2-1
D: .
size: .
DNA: TGTGCCATCAGTGAGCGGGGGACCAATGAGCAGTTCTTC
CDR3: CAISERGTNEQFF

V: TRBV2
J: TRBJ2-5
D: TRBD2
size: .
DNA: TGTGCCAGCAGTGTTGGACTAGCGGGAGAGACCCAGTACTTC
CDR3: CASSVGLAGETQYF

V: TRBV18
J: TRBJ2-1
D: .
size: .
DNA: TGTGCCAGCTCACTTTTAGGGGGATACAATGAGCAGTTCTTC
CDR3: CASSLLGGYNEQFF

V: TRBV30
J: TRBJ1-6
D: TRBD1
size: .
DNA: TGTGCCTGGAGACCTAGGGACAGGGAGAGTTCACCCCTCCACTTT
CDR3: CAWRPRDRESSPLHF

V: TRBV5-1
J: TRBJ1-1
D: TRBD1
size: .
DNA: TGCGCCAGCAGTAGACAGGGGGCTGGCACTGAAGCTTTCTTT
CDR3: CASSRQGAGTEAFF

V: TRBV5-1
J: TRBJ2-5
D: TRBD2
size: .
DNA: TGCGCCAGCAGCCCCGGGACTAGCGGAGAGACCCAGTACTTC
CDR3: CASSPGTSGETQYF

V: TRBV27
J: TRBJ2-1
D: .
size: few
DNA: TGTGCCAGCAGTTCTTTCGACAGATACAATGAGCAGTTCTTC
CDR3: CASSSFDRYNEQFF

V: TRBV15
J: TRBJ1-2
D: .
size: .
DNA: TGTGCCACCCGGACATCTTCTAACTATGGCTACACCTTC
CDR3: CATRTSSNYGYTF

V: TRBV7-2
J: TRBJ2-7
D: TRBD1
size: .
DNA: TGTGCCAGCAGCCCCCGGACAGGCGCCTACGAGCAGTACTTC
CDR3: CASSPRTGAYEQYF

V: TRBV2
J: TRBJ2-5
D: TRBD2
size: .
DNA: TGTGCCAGCAGTGCGCGGGGGGGCCCAGAGACCCAGTACTTC
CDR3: CASSARGGPETQYF

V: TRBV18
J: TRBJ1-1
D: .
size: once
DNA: TGTGCCAGCTCACCACGGAGGGCGGAGGTCACTGAAGCTTTCTTT
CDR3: CASSPRRAEVTEAFF

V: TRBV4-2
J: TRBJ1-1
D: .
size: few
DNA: TGTGCCAGCAGCCAAGAAATGGGGCGTCTCACTGAAGCTTTCTTT
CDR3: CASSQEMGRLTEAFF

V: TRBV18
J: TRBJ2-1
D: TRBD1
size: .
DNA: TGTGCCAGCTCACCCGGGACAGGTCTAAACAATGAGCAGTTCTTC
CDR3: CASSPGTGLNNEQFF

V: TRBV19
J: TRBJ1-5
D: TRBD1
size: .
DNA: TGTGCCAGTACCGGGACAGGGGGCGCAGGTCAGCCCCAGCATTTT
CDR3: CASTGTGGAGQPQHF

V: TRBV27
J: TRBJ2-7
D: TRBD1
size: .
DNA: TGTGCCAGCAGTTGGACAGGGAACGAGCAGTACTTC
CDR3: CASSWTGNEQYF